This T cell receptor beta chain was captured in a study of blood T cell repertoires in COVID-19. Study-wide context: Sources were T cells, B-cell-depleted T cells, or PBMCs; the material itself was cDNA or gDNA.

This CDR3 is built from 14 residues. Germline assignment: CDR1 MDHEN and CDR2 SYDVKM. The V and J ends lost 3 bases and 3 bases respectively, with 11 bases between them. Clones were read by immunoSEQ multiplex PCR, and TCRdb kept only the in-frame ones, dropping some. The sample has about 270,000 clones, around 84% seen once; the top ten hold roughly 1.5%. The sequencing input was peripheral blood. The sequence came from a human donor with COVID-19, enrolled during active disease. The donor label of this sample is uncertain. This rearrangement joins TRBV28 to TRBJ1-2; D gene unclear. CDR3 nucleotide sequence: TGTGCCAGCAGTTTGGTGCAGACTGACTATGGCTACACCTTC. Amino acids: CASSLVQTDYGYTF.